This TCR beta chain was retrieved from a study of blood T cells in healthy people across ages. This clonotype was found a few times. Using a J-beta primer mix together with a sample-barcoded 5' primer, a second PCR was run for roughly 6 to 12 cycles. A template-switch adaptor that had 12 random nucleotides put a tag on each cDNA molecule. TCRdb processed the 5' RACE reads anew with MiXCR; each CDR3 protein has one entry. The data contain hundreds of thousands of distinct CDR3 sequences, about 53% of them seen just once; the ten biggest clones take up roughly 34%. The specimen was blood. This clonotype originated in a man in his sixties in good health.

The CDR3 sequence is CASSYGGYNSPLHF. The CDR3 nucleotides are TGTGCCAGCAGTTACGGGGGATATAATTCACCCCTCCACTTT. The rearrangement joins TRBV6-5 to TRBJ1-6; TRBD1 might be the D (5 bases). Germline V gene data show CDR1 as MNHEY and CDR2 as SVGAGI. The CDR3 has 14 amino acids. V was pared by 2 bases and J by 4 bases, with 6 bases between.